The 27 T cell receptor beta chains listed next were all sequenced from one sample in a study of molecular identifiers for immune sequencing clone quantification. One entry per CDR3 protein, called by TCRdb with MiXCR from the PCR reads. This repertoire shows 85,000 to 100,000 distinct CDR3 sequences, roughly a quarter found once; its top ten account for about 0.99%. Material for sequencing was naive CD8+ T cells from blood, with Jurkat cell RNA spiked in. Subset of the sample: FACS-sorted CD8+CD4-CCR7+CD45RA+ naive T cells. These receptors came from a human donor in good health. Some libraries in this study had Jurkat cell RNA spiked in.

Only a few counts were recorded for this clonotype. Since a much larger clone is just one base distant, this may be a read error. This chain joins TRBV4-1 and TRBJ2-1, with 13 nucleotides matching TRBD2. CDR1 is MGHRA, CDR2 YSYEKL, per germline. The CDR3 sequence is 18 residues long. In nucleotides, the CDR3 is TGCGCCAGCAGCCAAGGATGGTCACTAGCGGGGGGGTACAGTGAGCAGTTCTTC. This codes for CASSQGWSLAGGYSEQFF.

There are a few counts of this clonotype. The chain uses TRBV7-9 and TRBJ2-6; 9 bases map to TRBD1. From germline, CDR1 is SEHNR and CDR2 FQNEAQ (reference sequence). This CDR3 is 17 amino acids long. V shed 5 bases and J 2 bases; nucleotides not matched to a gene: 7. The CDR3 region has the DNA TGTGCCAGCAGCCACTCTACAGGGGGCGCTGGGGCCAACGTCCTGACTTTC. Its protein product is CASSHSTGGAGANVLTF.

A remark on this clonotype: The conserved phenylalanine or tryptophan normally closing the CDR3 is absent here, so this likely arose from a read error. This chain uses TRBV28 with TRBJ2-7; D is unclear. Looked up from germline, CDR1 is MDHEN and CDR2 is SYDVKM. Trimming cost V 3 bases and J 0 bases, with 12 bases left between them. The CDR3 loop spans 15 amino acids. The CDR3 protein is CASSFRGHSSYEQYI. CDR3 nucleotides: TGTGCCAGCAGTTTCAGAGGCCACAGCTCCTACGAGCAGTACATC.

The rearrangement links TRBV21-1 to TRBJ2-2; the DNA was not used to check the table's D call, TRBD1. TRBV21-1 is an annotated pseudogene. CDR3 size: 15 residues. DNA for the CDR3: TGTGCCAGCAGCCTACGGGACGGGGGGTACGGGGAGCTGTTTTTT. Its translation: CASSLRDGGYGELFF.

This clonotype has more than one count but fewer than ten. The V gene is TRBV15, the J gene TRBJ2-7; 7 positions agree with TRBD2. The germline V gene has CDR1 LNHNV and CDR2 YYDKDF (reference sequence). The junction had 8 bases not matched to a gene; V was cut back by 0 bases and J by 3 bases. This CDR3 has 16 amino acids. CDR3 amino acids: CATSRDLMGGGYEQYF. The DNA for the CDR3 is TGTGCCACCAGCAGAGATTTAATGGGGGGGGGCTACGAGCAGTACTTC.

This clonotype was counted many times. The CDR3: CASTNRGRAEAFF. The CDR3 DNA is TGCGCCAGCACGAACAGGGGACGCGCTGAAGCTTTCTTT. The chain is built from TRBV4-1 and TRBJ1-1; 7 bases map to TRBD1. V trimming: 7 bases; J trimming: 6 bases; junction bases outside the gene matches: 8. The CDR3 consists of 13 residues. The V gene's germline CDR1 is MGHRA and CDR2 YSYEKL.

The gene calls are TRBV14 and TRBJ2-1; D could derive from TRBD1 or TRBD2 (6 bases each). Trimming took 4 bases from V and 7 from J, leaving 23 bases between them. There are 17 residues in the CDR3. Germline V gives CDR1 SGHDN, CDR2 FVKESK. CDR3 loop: CASSPLGAPGDSNEQFF. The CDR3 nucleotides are TGTGCCAGCAGCCCGTTGGGGGCTCCGGGAGACTCAAATGAGCAGTTCTTC.

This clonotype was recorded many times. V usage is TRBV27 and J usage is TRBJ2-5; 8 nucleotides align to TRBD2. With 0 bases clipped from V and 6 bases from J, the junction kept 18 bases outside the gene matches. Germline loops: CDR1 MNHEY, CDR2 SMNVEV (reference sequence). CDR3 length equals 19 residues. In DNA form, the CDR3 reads TGTGCCAGCAGTTTATCATCCCCCGCACTAGCCGGGGGGGAAAAGACCCAGTACTTC. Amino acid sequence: CASSLSSPALAGGEKTQYF.

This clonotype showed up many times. CDR3 amino acids: CASSPVTQGVNTEAFF. CDR3 nucleotides: TGTGCCAGCTCACCGGTAACCCAGGGGGTGAACACTGAAGCTTTCTTT. This chain joins TRBV18 and TRBJ1-1; 7 bases align to TRBD1. Looked up from germline, CDR1 is KGHSH and CDR2 is LQKENI. Trimming removed 3 bases from V and 0 bases from J; junction bases left unmatched: 7. The CDR3 contains 16 residues.

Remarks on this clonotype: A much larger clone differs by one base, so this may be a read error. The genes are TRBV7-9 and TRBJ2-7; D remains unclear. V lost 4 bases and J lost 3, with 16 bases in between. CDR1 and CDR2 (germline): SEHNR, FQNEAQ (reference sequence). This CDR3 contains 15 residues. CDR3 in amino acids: CASSSRAIPFYEQYF. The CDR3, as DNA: TGTGCCAGCAGCTCCCGGGCCATCCCCTTCTACGAGCAGTACTTC.

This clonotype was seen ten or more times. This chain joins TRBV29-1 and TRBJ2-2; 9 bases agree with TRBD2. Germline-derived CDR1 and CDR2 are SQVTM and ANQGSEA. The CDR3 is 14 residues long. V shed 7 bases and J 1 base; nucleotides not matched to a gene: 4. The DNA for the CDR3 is TGCAGCGCGGTAGCGGGGGTGAACACCGGGGAGCTGTTTTTT. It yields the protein CSAVAGVNTGELFF.

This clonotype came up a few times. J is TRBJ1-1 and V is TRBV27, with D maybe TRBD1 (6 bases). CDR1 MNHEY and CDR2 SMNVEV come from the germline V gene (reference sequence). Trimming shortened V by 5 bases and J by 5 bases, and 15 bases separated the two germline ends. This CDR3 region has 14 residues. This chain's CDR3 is CASSHQQGRTEAFF. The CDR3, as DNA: TGTGCCAGCAGTCACCAACAGGGAAGGACTGAAGCTTTCTTT.

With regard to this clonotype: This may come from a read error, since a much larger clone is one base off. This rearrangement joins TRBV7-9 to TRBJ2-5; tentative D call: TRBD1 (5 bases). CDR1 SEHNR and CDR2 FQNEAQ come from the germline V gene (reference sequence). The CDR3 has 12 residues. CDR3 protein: CANTGPQEPQYF. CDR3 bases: TGTGCCAACACAGGCCCGCAAGAGCCCCAGTACTTC.

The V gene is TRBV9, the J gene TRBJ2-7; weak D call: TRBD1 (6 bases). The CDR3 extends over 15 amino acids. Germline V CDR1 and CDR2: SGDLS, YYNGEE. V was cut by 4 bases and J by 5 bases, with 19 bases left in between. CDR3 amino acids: CASSLETGYSDEQYF. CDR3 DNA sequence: TGTGCCAGCAGCCTGGAGACAGGTTACAGCGACGAGCAGTACTTC.

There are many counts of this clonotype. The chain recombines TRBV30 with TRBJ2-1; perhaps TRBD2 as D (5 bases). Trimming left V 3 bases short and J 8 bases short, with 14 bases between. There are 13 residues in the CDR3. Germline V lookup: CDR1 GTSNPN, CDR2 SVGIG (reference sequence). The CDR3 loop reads CAWSRNGRDEQFF. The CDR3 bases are TGTGCCTGGAGCCGCAACGGGCGGGATGAGCAGTTCTTC.

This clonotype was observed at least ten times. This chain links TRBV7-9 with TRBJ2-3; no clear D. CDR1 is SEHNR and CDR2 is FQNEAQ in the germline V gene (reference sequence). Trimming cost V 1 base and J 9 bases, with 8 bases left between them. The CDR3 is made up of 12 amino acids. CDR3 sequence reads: CASSLDLGTQYF. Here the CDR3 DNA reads TGTGCCAGCAGCTTAGATCTAGGAACGCAGTATTTT.

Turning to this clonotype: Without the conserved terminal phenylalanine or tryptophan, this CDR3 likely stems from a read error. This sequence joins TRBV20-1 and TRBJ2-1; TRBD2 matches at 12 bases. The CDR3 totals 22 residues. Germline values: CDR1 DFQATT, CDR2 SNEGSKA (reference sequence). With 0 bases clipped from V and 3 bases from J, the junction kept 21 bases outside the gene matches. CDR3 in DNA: TGCAGTGCTAGAGATTTGACGGGGCCCGCTGGACTAGCGGGGTTACACTACAATGAGCAGTTCCTC. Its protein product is CSARDLTGPAGLAGLHYNEQFL.

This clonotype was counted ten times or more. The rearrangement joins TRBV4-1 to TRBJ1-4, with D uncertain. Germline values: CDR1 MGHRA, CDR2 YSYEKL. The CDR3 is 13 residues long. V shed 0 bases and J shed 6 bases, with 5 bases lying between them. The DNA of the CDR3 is TGCGCCAGCAGCCAAGAGGATTATGAAAAACTGTTTTTT. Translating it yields CASSQEDYEKLFF.

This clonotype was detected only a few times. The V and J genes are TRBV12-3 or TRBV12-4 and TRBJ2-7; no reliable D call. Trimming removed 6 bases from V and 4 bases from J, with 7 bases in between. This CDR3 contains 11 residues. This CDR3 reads CASSQSYEQYF. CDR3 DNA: TGTGCCAGCAGCCAATCTTACGAGCAGTACTTC.

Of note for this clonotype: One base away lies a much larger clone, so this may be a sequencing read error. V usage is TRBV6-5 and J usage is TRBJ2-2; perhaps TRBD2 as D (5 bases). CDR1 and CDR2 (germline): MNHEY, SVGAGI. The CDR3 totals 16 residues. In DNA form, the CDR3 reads TGTGCCAGCAGTTCCGCCGGTGTGCTGGGAACCGGGGAGCTGTTGTTT. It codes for CASSSAGVLGTGELLF.

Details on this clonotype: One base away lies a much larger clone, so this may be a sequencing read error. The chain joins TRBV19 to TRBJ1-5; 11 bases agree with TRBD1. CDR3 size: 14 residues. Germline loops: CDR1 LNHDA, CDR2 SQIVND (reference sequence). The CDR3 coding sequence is TGTGCCAGCCGGACAGGGGGCGGCAATCAGCCCCAGCAATTT. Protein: CASRTGGGNQPQQF.

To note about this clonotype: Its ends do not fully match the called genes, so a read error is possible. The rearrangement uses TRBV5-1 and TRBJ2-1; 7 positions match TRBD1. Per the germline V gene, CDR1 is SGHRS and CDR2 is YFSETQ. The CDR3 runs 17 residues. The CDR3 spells CASSPTPGQSSYNEQSF. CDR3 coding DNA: TGCGCCAGCAGTCCTACCCCGGGACAGAGCTCCTACAATGAGCAGTCCTTC.

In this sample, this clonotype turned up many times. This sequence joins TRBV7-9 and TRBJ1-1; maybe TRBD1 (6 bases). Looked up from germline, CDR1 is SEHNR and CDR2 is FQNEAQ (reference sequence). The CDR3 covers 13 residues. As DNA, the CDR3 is TGTGTTCAGTGGGGGGACATGAACACTGAAGCTTTCTTT. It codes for CVQWGDMNTEAFF.

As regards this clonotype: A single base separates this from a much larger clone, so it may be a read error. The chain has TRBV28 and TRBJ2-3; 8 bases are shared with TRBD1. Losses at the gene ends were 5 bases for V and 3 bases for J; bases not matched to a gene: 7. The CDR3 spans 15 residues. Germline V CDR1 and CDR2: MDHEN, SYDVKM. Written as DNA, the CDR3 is TGTGCCAGCAGTCATACAGGGGGAGGAACAGATACGCAGTATTTT. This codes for CASSHTGGGTDTQYF.

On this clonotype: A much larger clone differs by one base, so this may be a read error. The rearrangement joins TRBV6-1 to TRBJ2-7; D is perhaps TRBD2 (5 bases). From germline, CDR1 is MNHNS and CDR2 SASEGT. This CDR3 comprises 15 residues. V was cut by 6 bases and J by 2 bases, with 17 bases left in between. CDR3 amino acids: CASRTQDSRPYEQYF. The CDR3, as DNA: TGTGCCAGCAGGACCCAGGACTCCCGGCCCTACGAGCAGTACTTC.

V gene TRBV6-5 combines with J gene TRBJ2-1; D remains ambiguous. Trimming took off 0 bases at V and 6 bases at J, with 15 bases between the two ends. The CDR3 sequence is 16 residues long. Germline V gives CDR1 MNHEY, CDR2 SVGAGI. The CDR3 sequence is CASSYSRVGSGNEQFF. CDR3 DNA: TGTGCCAGCAGTTACTCAAGGGTTGGGTCGGGCAATGAGCAGTTCTTC.

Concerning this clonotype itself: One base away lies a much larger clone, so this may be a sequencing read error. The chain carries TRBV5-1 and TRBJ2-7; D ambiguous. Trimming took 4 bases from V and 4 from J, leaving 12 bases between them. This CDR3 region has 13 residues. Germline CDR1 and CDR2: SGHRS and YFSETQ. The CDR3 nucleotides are TGCGCCAGCAGCCAAGGAGTAGCTTACGAGCAGTACTTC. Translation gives CASSQGVAYEQYF.